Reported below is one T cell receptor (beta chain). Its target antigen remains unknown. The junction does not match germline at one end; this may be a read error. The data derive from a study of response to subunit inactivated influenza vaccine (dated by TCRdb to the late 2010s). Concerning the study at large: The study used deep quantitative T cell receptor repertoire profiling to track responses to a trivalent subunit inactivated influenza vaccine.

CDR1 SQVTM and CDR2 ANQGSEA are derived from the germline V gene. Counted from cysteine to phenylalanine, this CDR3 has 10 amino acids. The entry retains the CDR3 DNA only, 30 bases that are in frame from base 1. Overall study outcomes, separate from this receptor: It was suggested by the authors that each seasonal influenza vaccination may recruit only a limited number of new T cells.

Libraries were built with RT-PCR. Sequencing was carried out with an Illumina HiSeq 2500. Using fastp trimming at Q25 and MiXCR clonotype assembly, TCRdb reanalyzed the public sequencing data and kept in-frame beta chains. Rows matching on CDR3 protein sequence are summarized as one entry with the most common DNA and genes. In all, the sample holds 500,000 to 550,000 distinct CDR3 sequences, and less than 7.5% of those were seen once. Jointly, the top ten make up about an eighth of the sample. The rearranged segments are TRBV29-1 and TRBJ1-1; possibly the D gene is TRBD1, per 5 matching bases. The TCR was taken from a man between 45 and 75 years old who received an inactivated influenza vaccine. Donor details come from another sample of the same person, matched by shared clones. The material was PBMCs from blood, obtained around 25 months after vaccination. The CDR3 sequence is CSAAGGVLEF. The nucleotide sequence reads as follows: TGCAGCGCTGCCGGAGGGGTATTGGAGTTT.